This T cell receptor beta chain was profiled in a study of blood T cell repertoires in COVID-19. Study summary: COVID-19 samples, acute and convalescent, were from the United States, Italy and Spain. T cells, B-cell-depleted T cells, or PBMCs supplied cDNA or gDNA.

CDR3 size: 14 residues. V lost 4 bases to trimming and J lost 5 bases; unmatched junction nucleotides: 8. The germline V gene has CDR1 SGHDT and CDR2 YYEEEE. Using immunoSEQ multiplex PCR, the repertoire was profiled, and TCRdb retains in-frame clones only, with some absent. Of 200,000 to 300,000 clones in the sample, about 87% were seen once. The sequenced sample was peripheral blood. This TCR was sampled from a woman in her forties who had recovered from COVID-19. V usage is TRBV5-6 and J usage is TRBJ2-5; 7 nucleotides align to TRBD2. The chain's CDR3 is CASSPRGDGETQYF. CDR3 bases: TGTGCCAGCAGCCCCCGGGGGGACGGGGAGACCCAGTACTTC. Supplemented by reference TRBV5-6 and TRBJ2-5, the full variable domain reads DAGVTQSPTHLIKTRGQQVTLRCSPKSGHDTVSWYQQALGQGPQFIFQYYEEEERQRGNFPDRFSGHQFPNYSSELNVNALLLGDSALYLCASSPRGDGETQYFGPGTRLLVL.